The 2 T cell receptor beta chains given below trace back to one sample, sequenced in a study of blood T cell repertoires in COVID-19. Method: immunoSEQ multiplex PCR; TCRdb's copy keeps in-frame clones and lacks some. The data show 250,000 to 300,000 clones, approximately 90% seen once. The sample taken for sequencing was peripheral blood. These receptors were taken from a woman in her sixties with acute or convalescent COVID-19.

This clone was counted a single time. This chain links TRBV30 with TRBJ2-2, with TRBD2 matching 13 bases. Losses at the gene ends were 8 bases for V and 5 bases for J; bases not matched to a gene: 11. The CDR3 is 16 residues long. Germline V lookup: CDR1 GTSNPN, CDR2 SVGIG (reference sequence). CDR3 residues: CARQGLAGFGTGELFF. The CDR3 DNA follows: TGTGCCCGACAGGGACTAGCGGGATTCGGAACCGGGGAGCTGTTTTTT.

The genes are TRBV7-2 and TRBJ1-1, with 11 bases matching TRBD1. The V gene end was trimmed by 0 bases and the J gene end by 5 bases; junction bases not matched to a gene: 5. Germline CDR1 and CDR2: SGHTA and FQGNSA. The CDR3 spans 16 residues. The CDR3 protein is CASSLALGTGGTEAFF. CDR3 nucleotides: TGTGCCAGCAGCTTAGCGCTGGGGACAGGGGGAACTGAAGCTTTCTTT. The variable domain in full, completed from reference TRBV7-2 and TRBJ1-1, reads GAGVSQSPSNKVTEKGKDVELRCDPISGHTALYWYRQSLGQGLEFLIYFQGNSAPDKSGLPSDRFSAERTGGSVSTLTIQRTQQEDSAVYLCASSLALGTGGTEAFFGQGTRLTVV.